These 14 T cell receptor beta chains originate from one sample sequenced in a study of low-dose radiotherapy and immunotherapy resistance in tumors. First-strand cDNA relied on TRAV- and TRBV-specific primers spanning alpha and beta chains. For amplifying TCRs, the PCR ran for approximately 18 cycles with Phusion, which was used together with a constant-region primer and the adapter on the V primers. Using its own MiXCR run on the reads, TCRdb lists one record per CDR3 protein. The profile shows some 39,000 distinct CDR3 sequences, 25% to 40% of them singletons. Time point reported: before trial treatment. The sequencing here drew on PBMCs, taken before treatment. These receptors were taken from a male donor with gallbladder cancer.

This clonotype was seen repeatedly, ten times or more. This chain joins TRBV3-1 and TRBJ1-1; D is perhaps TRBD1 (5 bases). The CDR3 has 14 amino acids. Germline CDR1 reads LGHDT; CDR2 reads YNNKEL (reference sequence). Trimming left V 4 bases short and J 7 bases short, with 16 bases between. The CDR3 DNA reads TGTGCCAGCAGCCCCCTGCAGGGAGAGGGTGAAGCTTTCTTT. Its translation is CASSPLQGEGEAFF.

The V call is TRBV3-1, the J call TRBJ2-1; possibly TRBD1 for D (7 bases). Germline V gives CDR1 LGHDT, CDR2 YNNKEL (reference sequence). The CDR3 length is 19 residues. Trimming left V 5 bases short and J 0 bases short, with 23 bases between. Here the CDR3 reads CASSSRDRASASSYNEQFF. CDR3 sequence (DNA): TGTGCCAGCAGCTCAAGGGACAGAGCTAGCGCGAGCTCCTACAATGAGCAGTTCTTC.

This clonotype has a count of ten or more. This CDR3 reads CASSLQGATNEKLFF. CDR3 in DNA: TGTGCCAGCAGCTTGCAGGGAGCAACTAATGAAAAACTGTTTTTT. The chain carries TRBV7-2 and TRBJ1-4; D possibly corresponds to TRBD1 (5 bases). V lost 3 bases, J lost 0 bases, and 8 bases lay in between. Germline CDR1 SGHTA, CDR2 FQGNSA. CDR3 size: 15 residues.

J is TRBJ2-1 and V is TRBV12-3 or TRBV12-4; 9 nucleotides match TRBD1. The V and J ends lost 6 bases and 4 bases, in that order; junction bases with no gene match: 7. This CDR3 has 15 amino acids. The CDR3 sequence is CASSKTGGDYNEQFF. The CDR3 nucleotides read TGTGCCAGCAGCAAAACAGGGGGCGATTACAATGAGCAGTTCTTC.

The chain joins TRBV18 to TRBJ2-2, with TRBD2 as a possible D gene (6 bases). Per the germline V gene, CDR1 is KGHSH and CDR2 is LQKENI. V was shortened by 0 bases and J by 4 bases, with 12 bases between the two germline ends. The CDR3 spans 16 residues. For the CDR3, the DNA is TGTGCCAGCTCACCACCAGGGAGGTCGGGCACCGGGGAGCTGTTTTTT. Residues: CASSPPGRSGTGELFF.

This clonotype was detected only a few times. The V gene is TRBV7-2, the J gene TRBJ2-7; TRBD2 matches at 8 bases. The germline gives CDR1 SGHTA, CDR2 FQGNSA. The CDR3 runs to 15 residues. Trimming took 1 base from V and 1 from J; bases not matched to a gene: 3. CDR3 sequence reads: CASSLGSSGSYEQYF. In DNA form, the CDR3 reads TGTGCCAGCAGCTTAGGTTCTAGCGGGTCCTACGAGCAGTACTTC.

This clonotype appeared many times. The chain employs TRBV6-2 or TRBV6-3 and TRBJ2-2; 13 bases are a match to TRBD2. After removal of 4 bases from V and 4 bases from J, the junction contained 15 bases not matched to a gene. Germline CDR1 MNHEY, CDR2 SVGEGT. CDR3 size: 20 residues. The CDR3 region has the DNA TGTGCCAGCAGTTCCGGGACGGCAGACTGGACTAGCGGGAGCACCGGGGAGCTGTTTTTT. Translated, it gives CASSSGTADWTSGSTGELFF.

This clonotype was recorded at least ten times. The V and J genes are TRBV25-1 and TRBJ2-3, with 9 bases identical to TRBD1. The junction had 5 bases not matched to a gene; V was cut back by 3 bases and J by 1 base. The CDR3 runs 16 residues. The germline V gene has CDR1 MGHDK and CDR2 SYGVNS. The CDR3 is CASSELQGAGTDTQYF. The CDR3 DNA reads TGTGCCAGCAGTGAGTTACAGGGGGCTGGCACAGATACGCAGTATTTT. Based on the CDR3 plus reference TRBV25-1 and TRBJ2-3, the full variable domain is EADIYQTPRYLVIGTGKKITLECSQTMGHDKMYWYQQDPGMELHLIHYSYGVNSTEKGDLSSESTVSRIRTEHFPLTLESARPSHTSQYLCASSELQGAGTDTQYFGPGTRLTVL.

This clonotype was seen at least ten times. The V call is TRBV2, the J call TRBJ2-7, with TRBD1 identical over 7 bases. With V trimmed by 3 bases and J by 2 bases, 4 bases remained unmatched. Germline lookup yields CDR1 SNHLY and CDR2 FYNNEI. CDR3 length: 14 residues. The CDR3 sequence is CASSEDRRAYEQYF. CDR3 in DNA: TGTGCCAGCAGTGAGGACAGGCGTGCCTACGAGCAGTACTTC.

The chain couples TRBV5-1 to TRBJ2-1, with D perhaps being TRBD1 or TRBD2 (5 bases each). The CDR3 is made up of 14 amino acids. The V gene lost 7 bases and the J gene lost 10 bases, with 21 bases spanning the gap. Germline lookup yields CDR1 SGHRS and CDR2 YFSETQ. The CDR3 here is CASGRDQSSGEQFF. CDR3 DNA sequence: TGCGCCAGCGGCCGGGACCAATCGTCCGGAGAGCAGTTCTTC.

This clonotype was counted ten times or more. The chain carries TRBV7-2 and TRBJ1-5; the D gene is possibly TRBD1 (6 bases). This CDR3 is 14 amino acids long. Germline assignment: CDR1 SGHTA and CDR2 FQGNSA. Trimming pared 4 bases from V and 1 base from J, leaving 8 bases between. The CDR3: CASSWGLSNQPQHF. The DNA for the CDR3 is TGTGCCAGCAGCTGGGGGCTAAGCAATCAGCCCCAGCATTTT.

The V gene is TRBV3-1, the J gene TRBJ2-5; the D gene is possibly TRBD1 (5 bases). This CDR3 has 14 amino acids. The germline V and J ends were trimmed by 3 bases and 2 bases, with 10 bases remaining between them. From germline, CDR1 is LGHDT and CDR2 YNNKEL (reference sequence). For the CDR3, the DNA is TGTGCCAGCAGCCACCGTGGACATCAAGAGACCCAGTACTTC. This encodes CASSHRGHQETQYF.

The chain links TRBV2 to TRBJ2-7; D unclear. This CDR3 spans 11 amino acids. With 3 bases removed from V and 12 bases from J, the gap between germline ends came to 12 bases. Germline lookup yields CDR1 SNHLY and CDR2 FYNNEI. CDR3 loop: CASSEDRFPYF. CDR3 bases: TGTGCCAGCAGTGAGGACCGTTTCCCGTACTTC.

This clonotype was observed at least ten times. The chain is built from TRBV7-6 and TRBJ2-1, with TRBD2 matching 9 bases. In germline, CDR1 is SGHVS, CDR2 FNYEAQ. The CDR3 length is 17 residues. V shed 1 base, J shed 0 bases, and the junction held 4 bases outside the gene matches. CDR3 residues: CASSLVSGGYSYNEQFF. In DNA, the CDR3 is TGTGCCAGCAGCTTAGTTAGCGGGGGTTACTCCTACAATGAGCAGTTCTTC.